This T cell receptor (beta chain) was sequenced in a study of T cell clones after liver transplantation. Study summary: TCRbeta sequencing after a pre-transplant mixed lymphocyte reaction identified graft-donor-reactive clones, later tracked in post-transplant blood. Whole-study findings and limits: Graft donor-reactive T cells possibly entered the graft instead of undergoing deletion.

Comment on this clone: Its antigen remains unidentified.

Assay: immunoSEQ multiplex PCR; the TCRdb copy retains only in-frame clones and omits some. The repertoire holds approximately 18,000 clones, with approximately 80% as singletons. This CDR3 is built from 14 residues. Germline CDR1 SGHRS, CDR2 YFSETQ. V lost 0 bases and J lost 2, with 7 bases in between. The specimen was CD8+ T cells from blood, collected less than 50 months after liver transplant. The rearrangement links TRBV5-1 to TRBJ2-3; unclear D gene. The sequence was obtained from a human patient who received a liver transplant. Certain T cells may be donor cells from the graft. This CDR3 is CASSLELPTDTQYF. CDR3 nucleotides: TGCGCCAGCAGCTTGGAGTTACCCACAGATACGCAGTATTTT.